These 22 T cell receptor beta chains came from one sample sequenced in a study of blood T cell repertoires in COVID-19. Here immunoSEQ multiplex PCR was the method, and the copy in TCRdb shows in-frame clones only, minus some. The table lists some 70,000 clones, just over 85% of them singletons. The sample was peripheral blood. The receptors were sampled from a man in his fifties or sixties with active COVID-19.

The chain is built from TRBV3-1 (or the pseudogene TRBV3-2) and TRBJ1-1; D uncertain. Trimming cost V 1 base and J 3 bases, with 6 bases left between them. This CDR3 contains 13 residues. CDR1 is LGHDT and CDR2 is YNNKEL in the germline V gene (reference sequence). CDR3 bases: TGTGCCAGCAGCCAAGTGTCGGACACTGAAGCTTTCTTT. Its translation: CASSQVSDTEAFF.

J is TRBJ1-1 and V is TRBV29-1; D perhaps matches TRBD1 (6 bases). Germline loops: CDR1 SQVTM, CDR2 ANQGSEA. The CDR3 totals 13 residues. The ends were cut back, 6 bases at V and 0 bases at J, with 11 bases in the middle. CDR3 coding DNA: TGCAGCGTGACGGACAGCATGAACACTGAAGCTTTCTTT. It translates to CSVTDSMNTEAFF.

The rearrangement uses TRBV5-1 and TRBJ1-6; D call uncertain. The CDR3 loop spans 15 amino acids. Germline V gives CDR1 SGHRS, CDR2 YFSETQ. V shed 6 bases and J shed 9 bases, with 19 bases lying between them. Written as DNA, the CDR3 is TGCGCCAGCAATGGCGGGGATGGTAGCAGTTCACCCCTCCACTTT. It yields the protein CASNGGDGSSSPLHF.

This clone turned up a few times. The chain recombines TRBV6-5 with TRBJ1-5, with TRBD1 matching 8 bases. This CDR3 contains 13 residues. Germline lookup yields CDR1 MNHEY and CDR2 SVGAGI. Trimming took 8 bases from V and 5 from J; bases not matched to a gene: 5. The CDR3 DNA reads as TGTGCCAGCCGACAGGGGTTCTATCAGCCCCAGCATTTT. Its translation: CASRQGFYQPQHF.

The chain's CDR3 is CASSSGVKNEQYV. DNA for the CDR3: TGTGCCAGCAGCTCCGGGGTGAAGAACGAGCAGTACGTC. The chain links TRBV11-2 to TRBJ2-7; D is perhaps TRBD2 (5 bases). The germline V gene encodes CDR1 SGHAT and CDR2 FQNNGV. Deletions cut 4 bases from V and 5 bases from J, with 12 bases between. This CDR3 has 13 amino acids.

The chain joins TRBV7-9 to TRBJ2-1; D gene ambiguous. V lost 2 bases to trimming and J lost 4 bases, with 9 bases between them. This CDR3 comprises 14 residues. Germline CDR1 and CDR2: SEHNR and FQNEAQ (reference sequence). CDR3 DNA: TGTGCCAGCAGCTTATCTACAGAATACAATGAGCAGTTCTTC. Protein sequence: CASSLSTEYNEQFF. Using reference TRBV7-9 and TRBJ2-1 for the parts outside the CDR3, the full variable domain is DTGVSQNPRHKITKRGQNVTFRCDPISEHNRLYWYRQTLGQGPEFLTYFQNEAQLEKSRLLSDRFSAERPKGSFSTLEIQRTEQGDSAMYLCASSLSTEYNEQFFGPGTRLTVL.

V usage is TRBV7-9 and J usage is TRBJ1-2, with a possible D match to TRBD1 (6 bases). Germline loops: CDR1 SEHNR, CDR2 FQNEAQ (reference sequence). The length of the CDR3 is 12 residues. The V end was cut by 5 bases, the J end by 9 bases, with 13 bases between. The CDR3 DNA reads TGTGCCAGCAGCCCCGACAGGCAACGCTACACCTTC. Translating gives CASSPDRQRYTF.

The chain links TRBV7-2 to TRBJ2-1; 10 bases are shared with TRBD2. This CDR3 is 15 amino acids long. V was pared by 7 bases and J by 0 bases, with 3 bases of the junction left unmatched. CDR1 is SGHTA, CDR2 FQGNSA, per germline. The CDR3: CASISGRSSYNEQFF. The CDR3 DNA follows: TGTGCCAGCATTAGCGGGAGGAGCTCCTACAATGAGCAGTTCTTC. Full variable domain (outside the CDR3, taken from reference TRBV7-2 and TRBJ2-1): GAGVSQSPSNKVTEKGKDVELRCDPISGHTALYWYRQSLGQGLEFLIYFQGNSAPDKSGLPSDRFSAERTGGSVSTLTIQRTQQEDSAVYLCASISGRSSYNEQFFGPGTRLTVL.

This rearrangement joins TRBV5-6 to TRBJ2-2, with 9 bases identical to TRBD2. The CDR3 is made up of 18 amino acids. V lost 0 bases, J lost 4 bases, and 10 bases stayed unmatched. The V gene's germline CDR1 is SGHDT and CDR2 YYEEEE. The DNA of the CDR3 is TGTGCCAGCAGCTTGGGGCCGGGACTAGCTTGGGGCACCGGGGAGCTGTTTTTT. It specifies CASSLGPGLAWGTGELFF.

Concerning this clone itself: This specimen includes other DNA sequences encoding the same CDR3. J is TRBJ2-6 and V is TRBV5-1; the D gene is possibly TRBD2 (5 bases). V lost 4 bases to trimming and J lost 0 bases, with 11 bases between them. The CDR3 consists of 16 residues. The germline gives CDR1 SGHRS, CDR2 YFSETQ. The DNA for the CDR3 is TGCGCCAGCAGCGGAGGACTGAGCTCTGGGGCCAACGTCCTGACTTTC. Amino acid sequence: CASSGGLSSGANVLTF. The variable domain in full, with the rest retrieved from reference TRBV5-1 and TRBJ2-6, is KAGVTQTPRYLIKTRGQQVTLSCSPISGHRSVSWYQQTPGQGLQFLFEYFSETQRNKGNFPGRFSGRQFSNSRSEMNVSTLELGDSALYLCASSGGLSSGANVLTFGAGSRLTVL.

CDR3 sequence: CASSVGRGDSLEKLFF. The CDR3 nucleotides read TGTGCCAGCAGCGTAGGTCGTGGGGACAGCCTTGAAAAACTGTTTTTT. The chain combines TRBV9 with TRBJ1-4; 7 bases align to TRBD1. The trim removed 0 bases at V and 7 bases at J, leaving 9 bases unmatched. The CDR3 runs to 16 residues. Germline V gene lookup returns CDR1 SGDLS and CDR2 YYNGEE.

The V and J genes are TRBV4-1 and TRBJ1-1; 7 bases align to TRBD1. This CDR3 spans 18 amino acids. With V trimmed by 0 bases and J by 3 bases, 13 bases remained unmatched. Looked up from germline, CDR1 is MGHRA and CDR2 is YSYEKL. The CDR3 protein is CASSQDLTGIVTYTEAFF. The DNA of the CDR3 is TGCGCCAGCAGCCAAGATTTGACAGGGATAGTGACGTACACTGAAGCTTTCTTT.

This chain uses TRBV28 with TRBJ2-5, with 10 bases identical to TRBD1. Germline values: CDR1 MDHEN, CDR2 SYDVKM. V lost 4 bases and J lost 6; bases outside the gene matches: 5. The CDR3 spans 14 residues. The CDR3 DNA is TGTGCCAGCAGTTGGGGACAGGGGATCAAGACCCAGTACTTC. It specifies CASSWGQGIKTQYF.

The chain is built from TRBV4-1 and TRBJ1-2; no firm D call. With 0 bases removed from V and 4 bases from J, the gap between germline ends came to 15 bases. The germline V gene encodes CDR1 MGHRA and CDR2 YSYEKL. The CDR3 contains 16 residues. The chain's CDR3 is CASSQDRRTDIYGYTF. In nucleotides, the CDR3 is TGCGCCAGCAGCCAAGATCGGCGAACTGACATCTATGGCTACACCTTC.

This rearrangement joins TRBV5-1 to TRBJ2-1; 7 nucleotides agree with TRBD2. The CDR3 is 15 amino acids. Germline V lookup: CDR1 SGHRS, CDR2 YFSETQ. Losses at the gene ends were 1 base for V and 7 bases for J; bases not matched to a gene: 8. The DNA of the CDR3 is TGCGCCAGCAGCTTGCCCTCTAGCGGAGGGAATGAGCAGTTCTTC. Its translation: CASSLPSSGGNEQFF.

This rearrangement joins TRBV5-5 to TRBJ1-6, with D maybe TRBD1 (5 bases). Per germline, CDR1 SGHKS and CDR2 YYEKEE (reference sequence). Trimming stripped 3 bases from V and 0 bases from J, with 10 bases between. The CDR3 has 16 amino acids. This CDR3 is CASSWAQGSYNSPLHF. The CDR3 bases are TGTGCCAGCAGCTGGGCCCAGGGCTCCTATAATTCACCCCTCCACTTT. The variable domain in full, with the rest retrieved from reference TRBV5-5 and TRBJ1-6, is DAGVTQSPTHLIKTRGQQVTLRCSPISGHKSVSWYQQVLGQGPQFIFQYYEKEERGRGNFPDRFSARQFPNYSSELNVNALLLGDSALYLCASSWAQGSYNSPLHFGNGTRLTVT.

The rearrangement uses TRBV5-4 and TRBJ2-6; D not certain. The germline CDR1 and CDR2 sequences are SGHNT and YYREEE (reference sequence). Trimming left V 2 bases short and J 0 bases short, with 9 bases between. This CDR3 is built from 16 residues. CDR3 nucleotide sequence: TGTGCCAGCAGCTTATCTGCGTACTCTGGGGCCAACGTCCTGACTTTC. Its translation is CASSLSAYSGANVLTF.

The CDR3 spells CASRERNLAGGQETQYF. The CDR3 region has the DNA TGTGCCAGCAGGGAGAGAAACTTAGCGGGAGGACAAGAGACCCAGTACTTC. The chain is built from TRBV19 and TRBJ2-5; TRBD2 matches 10 bases. Trimming removed 9 bases from V and 2 bases from J; junction bases left unmatched: 15. CDR3 length: 17 residues. Germline CDR1 and CDR2: LNHDA and SQIVND (reference sequence).

This clone was detected only once. The V and J genes are TRBV19 and TRBJ1-5, with D hard to call. The CDR3 has 14 residues. The ends were cut back, 5 bases at V and 7 bases at J, with 15 bases in the middle. Germline CDR1 reads LNHDA; CDR2 reads SQIVND (reference sequence). CDR3 residues: CASSPREFSQPQHF. The CDR3 DNA sequence: TGTGCCAGTAGTCCCCGAGAATTCTCCCAGCCCCAGCATTTT.

The chain employs TRBV6-1 and TRBJ2-2; D not certain. CDR1 MNHNS and CDR2 SASEGT come from the germline V gene. Between the trimmed V and J ends, which lost 1 base and 4 bases, there was a span of 7 bases. The CDR3 runs to 14 residues. The CDR3 region has the DNA TGTGCCAGCAGTGAAGGAGTAGTCACCGGGGAGCTGTTTTTT. Translated: CASSEGVVTGELFF.

The chain joins TRBV5-4 to TRBJ1-3; 7 bases align to TRBD1. Germline values: CDR1 SGHNT, CDR2 YYREEE (reference sequence). V lost 3 bases, J lost 0 bases, and 12 bases stayed unmatched. The CDR3 is 18 residues long. The CDR3 protein is CASSSNSTGPYSGNTIYF. The CDR3 bases are TGTGCCAGCAGCTCTAACTCGACAGGGCCCTACTCTGGAAACACCATATATTTT. Full variable domain (missing parts from reference TRBV5-4 and TRBJ1-3): ETGVTQSPTHLIKTRGQQVTLRCSSQSGHNTVSWYQQALGQGPQFIFQYYREEENGRGNFPPRFSGLQFPNYSSELNVNALELDDSALYLCASSSNSTGPYSGNTIYFGEGSWLTVV.

The CDR3 is CAISEPGGTQYF. In DNA form, the CDR3 reads TGTGCCATCAGTGAGCCCGGCGGTACGCAGTATTTT. The chain combines TRBV10-3 with TRBJ2-3; D uncertain. The CDR3 is made up of 12 amino acids. The germline CDR1 and CDR2 sequences are ENHRY and SYGVKD. The V gene lost 2 bases and the J gene lost 8 bases, with 8 bases spanning the gap.